In its sample, the clone carrying this T cell receptor beta chain was seen a few times. This specimen belongs to a study of T-cell memory formation after mild COVID-19. TCRdb analysed the 5' RACE reads with MiXCR anew, one entry per CDR3 protein. The sample records a few hundred thousand distinct CDR3 sequences, about a fifth being singletons. Sequencing was done on a sample of PBMCs or a T cell subset sorted from them (not recorded which). This sequence was found in an adult woman who had mild COVID-19 (a few samples of this study predate the infection). Cell type and time point are not known.

The CDR3 sequence is CASSTGGTYNEQFF. CDR3 sequence (DNA): TGCGCCAGCAGCACGGGGGGGACGTACAATGAGCAGTTCTTC. The chain employs TRBV4-1 and TRBJ2-1; 8 bases agree with TRBD2. Trimming at V came to 5 bases and at J to 4 bases, leaving 4 bases not matched to a gene. Germline assignment: CDR1 MGHRA and CDR2 YSYEKL. The CDR3 sequence is 14 residues long.